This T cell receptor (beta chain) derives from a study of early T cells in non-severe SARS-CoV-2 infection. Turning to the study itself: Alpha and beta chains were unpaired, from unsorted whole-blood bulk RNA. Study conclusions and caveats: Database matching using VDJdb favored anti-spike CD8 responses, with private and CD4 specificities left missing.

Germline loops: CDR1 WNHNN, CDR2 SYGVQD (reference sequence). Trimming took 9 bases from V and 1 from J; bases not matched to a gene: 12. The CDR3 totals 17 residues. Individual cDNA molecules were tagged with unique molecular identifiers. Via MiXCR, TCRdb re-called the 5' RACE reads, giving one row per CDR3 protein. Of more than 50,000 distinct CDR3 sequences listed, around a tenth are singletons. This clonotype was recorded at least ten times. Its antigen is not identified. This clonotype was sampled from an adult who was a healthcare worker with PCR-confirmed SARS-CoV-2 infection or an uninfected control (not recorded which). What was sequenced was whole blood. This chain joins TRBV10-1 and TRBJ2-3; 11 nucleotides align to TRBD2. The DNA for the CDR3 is TGCGCCAGATGGGGGACTAGCGGAGGAGAAGGCACAGATACGCAGTATTTT. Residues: CARWGTSGGEGTDTQYF.